A single sample gave rise to the 18 T cell receptor delta chains below, sequenced in a study of γδ T cells in repeated Plasmodium falciparum infection. Gammadelta T cells were flow-sorted from PBMC into Vgamma9/Vdelta2+ and Vdelta2-negative populations for bulk analysis. TCRdb re-called the multiplex PCR reads through CATT. The sample lists around 49,000 delta-chain clones; about 1.9% were seen once. The sample taken for sequencing was gamma-delta T cells from blood. All receptors come from a pool of human donors (malaria-infected and uninfected, not separated).

Worth noting for this clone: TCRdb records a much larger clone's protein for this DNA, with a difference at residue 15 that likely arises from a read error; the protein given is the translation of the DNA. The CDR3 loop reads CAFPRLRTGGYDGKFIF. Here the CDR3 DNA reads TGTGCCTTCCCCAGGCTACGTACTGGGGGATACGATGGTAAATTCATCTTT. The J gene was not called, though the V gene is TRDV3; the table's D call of TRDD3 was not tested on the DNA. The CDR3 runs to 17 residues. Germline lookup yields CDR1 TVYSNPD and CDR2 GDNSRS (reference sequence).

The chain has TRDV3 and TRDJ1; 10 bases are shared with TRDD3. TCRdb supplies no J gene; here it was assigned by aligning the nucleotide sequence to germline. Per the germline V gene, CDR1 is TVYSNPD and CDR2 is GDNSRS (reference sequence). The CDR3 has 22 amino acids. V trimming: 2 bases; J trimming: 0 bases; junction bases outside the gene matches: 27. In DNA, the CDR3 is TGTGCCTTTTTGTCTCCTACGTCAACCTATTTACTGGGGGATCTCTACACCGATAAACTCATCTTT. It encodes CAFLSPTSTYLLGDLYTDKLIF.

This clone appeared a few times. A far bigger clonotype differs at one base, so this is likely a read error. This sample includes further DNA sequences coding for the same CDR3. This sequence joins TRDV1 and TRDJ1; TRDD3 aligns across 11 bases. TCRdb gives no J gene; it was assigned here by matching the DNA to germline. The CDR3 has 20 residues. Unmatched junction bases numbered 13, after V lost 0 bases and J lost 1 base. Germline assignment: CDR1 TSWWSYY and CDR2 QGS. The CDR3 sequence: CALGELGFHWGITGTDKLIF. CDR3 DNA: TGTGCTCTTGGGGAACTAGGGTTCCACTGGGGGATAACAGGCACCGATAAACTCATCTTT.

This clone was counted between two and nine times. For this DNA, TCRdb reports the protein of a much larger clone, which diverges at residue 4, most likely from a read error; the protein presented here is translated directly from the DNA. This chain uses TRDV2 with TRDJ1; 8 bases map to TRDD3. The J gene, left out of TCRdb, was set here by checking the DNA against germline. V trimming: 5 bases; J trimming: 4 bases; junction bases outside the gene matches: 20. The CDR3 has 18 amino acids. CDR1 and CDR2 from the germline V gene are GEAIGNYY and EKD. CDR3 residues: CACATVSLGATGDDKLIF. The CDR3 DNA follows: TGTGCCTGTGCCACGGTTTCACTGGGGGCTACGGGAGACGATAAACTCATCTTT.

This clone showed up just a few times. This probably arose from a read error, given a far larger clone one base away. This specimen includes other DNA sequences encoding the same CDR3. The J gene was not called, though the V gene is TRDV1; the D call TRDD3 from the table was never checked on the DNA. Germline assignment: CDR1 TSWWSYY and CDR2 QGS. This CDR3 spans 21 amino acids. This CDR3 is CALGSCLPYWGIPRYTDKLIF. DNA of the CDR3: TGTGCTCTTGGGTCCTGCCTGCCGTACTGGGGGATACCACGTTACACCGATAAACTTATCTTT.

This clone was seen only a few times. A far larger clone is one nucleotide away, so this likely arose from a read error. This specimen includes other DNA sequences encoding the same CDR3. For the V gene the call is TRDV3; the J gene has no call; TRDD3, the D gene given by the table, was not confirmed from the DNA. Germline CDR1 is TVYSNPD and CDR2 is GDNSRS (reference sequence). The CDR3 has 20 amino acids. CDR3 loop: CAFLFLREHWGIRLTAQLFF. The CDR3, as DNA: TGTGCCTTCCTCTTCCTCCGGGAGCACTGGGGGATACGCTTGACAGCACAACTTTTCTTT.

This clone was seen only a few times. A read error is the likely source, as a far larger clone sits one nucleotide away. The sample contains more than one DNA sequence encoding this CDR3. CDR3 DNA sequence: TGTGCTCTTGGGGAGCTAGAGGTGCGTAGGGGATACAGGAGGGGAGATAAACTCATCTTT. Translation: CALGELEVRRGYRRGDKLIF. The chain carries TRDV1 and TRDJ1, with 8 bases fitting TRDD3. Here the J gene was assigned by germline matching of the DNA, as TCRdb has none. Unmatched junction bases numbered 23, after V lost 3 bases and J lost 5 bases. The CDR3 sequence is 20 residues long. CDR1 and CDR2 (germline): TSWWSYY, QGS.

There are a few counts of this clone. The protein that TCRdb holds for this DNA derives from a much larger clone and differs from the translated DNA at residue 4, which likely indicates a read error; the protein shown here is translated from the DNA. For the CDR3, the DNA is TGTGCCTGTGTCACCGTCGATAAAGGTACACACACCGATAAACTCATCTTT. Translation: CACVTVDKGTHTDKLIF. The chain has TRDV2 and TRDJ1, with D unresolved. No J gene is reported in TCRdb; it was inferred here by comparing the DNA with germline. CDR1 is GEAIGNYY and CDR2 is EKD in the germline V gene. The CDR3 has 17 residues.

This clone was picked up a small number of times. A much larger clone sits a single nucleotide away, making a read error possible. The chain couples TRDV1 to TRDJ1, with D perhaps matching TRDD3 (9 bases). The CDR3 has 24 residues. Trimming took off 5 bases at V and 3 bases at J, with 43 bases between the two ends. Looked up from germline, CDR1 is TSWWSYY and CDR2 is QGS. This CDR3 is CALGIPLPISGYWGTNLVPDKLIF. In DNA, the CDR3 is TGTGCTCTTGGGATACCCCTTCCTATCTCGGGTTACTGGGGGACCAATCTGGTCCCCGATAAACTCATCTTT.

This clone was counted many times. The protein TCRdb lists belongs to a much larger clone and differs from this DNA's translation at residue 4, which points to a read error; the protein shown is made from the DNA. The CDR3 DNA reads TGTGCCGTACCCTGGGGGATACCTCCGGATAAACTCATCTTT. Translation gives CAVPWGIPPDKLIF. The chain employs TRDV3 and TRDJ1; 11 bases agree with TRDD3. This CDR3 contains 14 residues. V was pared by 5 bases and J by 5 bases, with 10 bases of the junction left unmatched. The germline V gene encodes CDR1 TVYSNPD and CDR2 GDNSRS (reference sequence).

This clone has more than one count but fewer than ten. This sequence is one base from a far larger clone and is likely a read error. The same CDR3 arises from other DNA sequences in this sample as well. The chain links TRDV2 to TRDJ1; 11 bases agree with TRDD3. No J gene was available from TCRdb, and it was assigned here by a germline match of the DNA. The CDR3 is 21 amino acids. V lost 0 bases to trimming and J lost 0 bases; unmatched junction nucleotides: 17. The germline CDR1 and CDR2 sequences are GEAIGNYY and EKD. CDR3 protein: CACDTERVLTGGYPYTDKLIF. CDR3 in DNA: TGTGCCTGTGACACCGAAAGGGTTCTTACTGGGGGATATCCATACACCGATAAACTCATCTTT.

About this clone itself: Only one base separates this from a far larger clonotype, so it likely reflects a read error. This sample includes further DNA sequences coding for the same CDR3. There is no J gene call, but TRDV2 is given as the V gene. Germline V gene sequence: CDR1 GEAIGNYY, CDR2 EKD. The CDR3 consists of 13 residues. CDR3 sequence reads: CACDTVRGDKLIF. CDR3 DNA sequence: TGTGCCTGTGACACCGTACGCGGCGATAAACTCATTTTT.

This clone was detected ten times or more. V usage is TRDV1 and J usage is TRDJ1; TRDD3 matches 7 bases. The V segment lost 6 bases and the J segment 4 bases; nucleotides outside the gene matches: 23. This CDR3 is 19 amino acids long. Germline CDR1 is TSWWSYY and CDR2 is QGS. CDR3 residues: CALGKALTWIRWPYDKLIF. The CDR3 DNA follows: TGTGCTCTTGGTAAGGCCCTAACCTGGATACGCTGGCCATACGATAAACTCATCTTT.

On this clone: This likely traces to a read error, being one base from a far larger clone. The same CDR3 arises from other DNA sequences in this sample as well. The genes are TRDV2 and TRDJ3; TRDD3 matches 9 bases. Germline assignment: CDR1 GEAIGNYY and CDR2 EKD. CDR3 length: 19 residues. CDR3 in DNA: TGTGCCTGTGACTCCGTGGGGGATAGGAGCTCCTGGGACACCCGTCAGATGTTTTTC. Translated, it gives CACDSVGDRSSWDTRQMFF.

This clone was picked up many times. This chain uses TRDV1 with TRDJ3; 13 bases match TRDD3. Germline trimming cut 1 base from V and 5 bases from J; bases unmatched to any gene: 17. Germline V gives CDR1 TSWWSYY, CDR2 QGS. The CDR3 spans 23 residues. The chain's CDR3 is CALGEPQNTTGGYGFRDTRQMFF. CDR3 DNA: TGTGCTCTTGGGGAACCGCAAAATACTACTGGGGGATACGGGTTCCGGGACACCCGACAGATGTTTTTC.

There are a few counts of this clone. The protein TCRdb gives is from a much larger clone and does not agree with this DNA's translation at residue 7, likely a read error; the protein shown here comes from the DNA. The chain recombines TRDV1 with TRDJ1; 11 bases agree with TRDD3. Germline V gene sequence: CDR1 TSWWSYY, CDR2 QGS. This CDR3 is built from 23 residues. Unmatched junction bases numbered 22, after V lost 0 bases and J lost 1 base. The CDR3 region is CALGELTDLPSHWGINPTDKLIF. The CDR3 nucleotides are TGTGCTCTTGGGGAACTAACGGACCTTCCTTCCCACTGGGGGATAAATCCCACCGATAAACTCATCTTT.

The table lists this clone with a few counts. TCRdb shows a much larger clone's protein in place of this DNA's translation, and the two differ at residue 19, likely through a read error; the protein shown is translated from the DNA. V and J are TRDV1 and TRDJ1; 9 positions match TRDD3. TCRdb records no J gene; here it was assigned by comparing the DNA to germline. CDR1 is TSWWSYY and CDR2 is QGS in the germline V gene. J gave up 3 bases and V 2 bases, and 31 bases lay outside the gene matches. The CDR3 loop spans 24 amino acids. CDR3 residues: CALGEYSPFNAASWGILYADKLIF. The DNA for the CDR3 is TGTGCTCTTGGGGAATACTCTCCGTTTAATGCGGCTAGCTGGGGGATCTTGTACGCCGATAAACTCATCTTT.

This clone was counted a few times. A read error likely explains why the TCRdb protein, taken from a much larger clone, differs from this DNA's translation at residue 4; the protein shown is translated from the DNA. The chain recombines TRDV1 with TRDJ1; 10 bases line up with TRDD3. The V segment lost 8 bases and the J segment 3 bases; nucleotides outside the gene matches: 15. The CDR3 loop spans 17 amino acids. Germline loops: CDR1 TSWWSYY, CDR2 QGS. CDR3 loop: CALSPLLYWGIPDKLIF. DNA of the CDR3: TGTGCTCTTAGCCCCCTTCTTTACTGGGGGATCCCCGATAAACTCATCTTT.